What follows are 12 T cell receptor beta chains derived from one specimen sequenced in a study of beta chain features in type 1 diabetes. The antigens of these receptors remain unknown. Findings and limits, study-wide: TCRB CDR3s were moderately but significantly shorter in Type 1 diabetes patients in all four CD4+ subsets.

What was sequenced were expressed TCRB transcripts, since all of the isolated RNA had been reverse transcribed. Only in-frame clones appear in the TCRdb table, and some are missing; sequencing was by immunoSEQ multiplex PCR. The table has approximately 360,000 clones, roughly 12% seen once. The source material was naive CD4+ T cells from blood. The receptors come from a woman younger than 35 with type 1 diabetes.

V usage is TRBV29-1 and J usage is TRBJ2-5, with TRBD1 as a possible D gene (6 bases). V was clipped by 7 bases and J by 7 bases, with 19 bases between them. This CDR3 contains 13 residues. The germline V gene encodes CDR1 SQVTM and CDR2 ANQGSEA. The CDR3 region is CSGRTDRGGTQYF. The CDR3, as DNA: TGCAGCGGGAGGACAGACCGTGGGGGGACCCAGTACTTC.

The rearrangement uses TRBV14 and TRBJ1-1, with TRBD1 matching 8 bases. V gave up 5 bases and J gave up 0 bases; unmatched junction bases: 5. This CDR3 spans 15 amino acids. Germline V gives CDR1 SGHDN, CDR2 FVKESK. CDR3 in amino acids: CASSYTGGMNTEAFF. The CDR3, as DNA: TGTGCCAGCAGCTATACAGGGGGAATGAACACTGAAGCTTTCTTT.

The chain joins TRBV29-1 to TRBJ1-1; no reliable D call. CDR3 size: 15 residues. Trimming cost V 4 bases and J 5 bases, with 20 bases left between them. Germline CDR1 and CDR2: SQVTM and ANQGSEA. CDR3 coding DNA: TGCAGCGTTGTTCCTCGGGGTGTAATAGTTACTGAAGCTTTCTTT. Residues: CSVVPRGVIVTEAFF.

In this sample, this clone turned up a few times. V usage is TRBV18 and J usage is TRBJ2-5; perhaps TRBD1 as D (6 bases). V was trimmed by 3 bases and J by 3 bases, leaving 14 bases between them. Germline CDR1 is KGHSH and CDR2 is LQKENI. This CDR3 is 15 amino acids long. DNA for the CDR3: TGTGCCAGCTCACCGGGACACGACCCGAAAGAGACCCAGTACTTC. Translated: CASSPGHDPKETQYF.

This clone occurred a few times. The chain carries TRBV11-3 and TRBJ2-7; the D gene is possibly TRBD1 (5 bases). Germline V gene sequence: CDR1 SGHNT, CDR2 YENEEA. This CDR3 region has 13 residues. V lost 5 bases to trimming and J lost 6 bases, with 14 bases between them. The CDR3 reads CASSTGQIGEQYF. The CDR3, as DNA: TGTGCCAGCAGCACTGGACAAATCGGCGAGCAGTACTTC.

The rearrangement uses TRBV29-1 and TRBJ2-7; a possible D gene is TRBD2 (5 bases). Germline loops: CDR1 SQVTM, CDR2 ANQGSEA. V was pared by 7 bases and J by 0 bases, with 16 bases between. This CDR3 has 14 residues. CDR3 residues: CSADMGEGSYEQYF. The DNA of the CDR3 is TGCAGCGCCGATATGGGTGAGGGCTCCTACGAGCAGTACTTC.

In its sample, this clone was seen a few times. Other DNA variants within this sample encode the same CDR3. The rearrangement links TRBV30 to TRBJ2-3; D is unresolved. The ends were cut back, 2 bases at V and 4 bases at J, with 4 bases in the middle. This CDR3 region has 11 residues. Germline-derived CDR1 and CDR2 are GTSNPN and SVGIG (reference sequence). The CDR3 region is CAWSSADTQYF. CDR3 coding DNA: TGTGCCTGGAGTTCTGCAGATACGCAGTATTTT.

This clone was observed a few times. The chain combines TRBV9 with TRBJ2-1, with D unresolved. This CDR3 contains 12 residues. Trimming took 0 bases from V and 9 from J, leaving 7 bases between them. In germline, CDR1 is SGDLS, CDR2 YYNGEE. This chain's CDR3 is CASSVAGSEQFF. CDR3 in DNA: TGTGCCAGCAGCGTAGCCGGGTCTGAGCAGTTCTTC. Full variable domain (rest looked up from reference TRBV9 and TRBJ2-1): DSGVTQTPKHLITATGQRVTLRCSPRSGDLSVYWYQQSLDQGLQFLIQYYNGEERAKGNILERFSAQQFPDLHSELNLSSLELGDSALYFCASSVAGSEQFFGPGTRLTVL.

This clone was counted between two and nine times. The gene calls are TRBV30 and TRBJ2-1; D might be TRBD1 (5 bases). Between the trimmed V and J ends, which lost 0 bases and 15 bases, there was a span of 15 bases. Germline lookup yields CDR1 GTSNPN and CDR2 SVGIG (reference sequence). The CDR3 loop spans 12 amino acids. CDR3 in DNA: TGTGCCTGGAGTGTACAGGCCTTTACTCCGTTCTTC. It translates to CAWSVQAFTPFF.

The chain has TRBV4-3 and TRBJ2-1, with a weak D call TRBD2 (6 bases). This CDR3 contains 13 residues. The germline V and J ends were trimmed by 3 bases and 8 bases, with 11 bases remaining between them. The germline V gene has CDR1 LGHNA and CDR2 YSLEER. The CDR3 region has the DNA TGCGCCAGCAGCCAGGCCCGGAGGGATGAGCAGTTCTTC. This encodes CASSQARRDEQFF.

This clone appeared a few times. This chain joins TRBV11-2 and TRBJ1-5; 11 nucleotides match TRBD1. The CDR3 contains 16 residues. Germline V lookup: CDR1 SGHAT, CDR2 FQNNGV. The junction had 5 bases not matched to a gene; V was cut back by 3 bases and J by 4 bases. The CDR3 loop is CASSLGTGGSNQPQHF. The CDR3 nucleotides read TGTGCCAGCAGCTTGGGGACAGGGGGATCGAATCAGCCCCAGCATTTT. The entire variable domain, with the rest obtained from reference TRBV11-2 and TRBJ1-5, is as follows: EAGVAQSPRYKIIEKRQSVAFWCNPISGHATLYWYQQILGQGPKLLIQFQNNGVVDDSQLPKDRFSAERLKGVDSTLKIQPAKLEDSAVYLCASSLGTGGSNQPQHFGDGTRLSIL.

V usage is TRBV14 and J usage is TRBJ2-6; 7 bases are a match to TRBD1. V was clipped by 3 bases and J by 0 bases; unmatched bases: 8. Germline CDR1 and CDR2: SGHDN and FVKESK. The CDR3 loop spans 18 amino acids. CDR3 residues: CASSHRDRIPSGANVLTF. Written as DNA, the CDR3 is TGTGCCAGCAGCCACCGGGACAGAATTCCCTCTGGGGCCAACGTCCTGACTTTC.